The next 6 T cell receptor beta chains were all read from a single sample in a study of T cell responses to AZD1222 COVID-19 vaccine. Method: immunoSEQ multiplex PCR; TCRdb's copy keeps in-frame clones and lacks some. Among 77,000 or so clones, less than 95% were seen once, and the ten largest hold around 28%. Sample: peripheral blood, taken 28 days after the second AZD1222 dose. These receptors were collected from an adult who received the AZD1222 COVID-19 vaccine.

The genes are TRBV2 and TRBJ1-5; D remains ambiguous. V lost 4 bases and J lost 0, with 10 bases in between. Germline CDR1 SNHLY, CDR2 FYNNEI. The CDR3 consists of 15 residues. For the CDR3, the DNA is TGTGCCAGCAGTGCGGATCGGGGTAGCAATCAGCCCCAGCATTTT. Translating it yields CASSADRGSNQPQHF.

This rearrangement joins TRBV11-1 to TRBJ1-1; maybe TRBD1 (5 bases). The CDR3 has 16 residues. V lost 0 bases to trimming and J lost 4 bases, with 15 bases between them. Germline CDR1 reads SGHAT; CDR2 reads FQDESV (reference sequence). In nucleotides, the CDR3 is TGTGCCAGCAGCTTAGCGCCGGGCAGGCAGGGCACTGAAGCTTTCTTT. Its translation: CASSLAPGRQGTEAFF.

This clone has just a few counts. The rearrangement joins TRBV28 to TRBJ2-6, with D possibly being TRBD1 (5 bases). Trimming left V 2 bases short and J 3 bases short, with 5 bases between. CDR1 is MDHEN and CDR2 is SYDVKM in the germline V gene. CDR3 length equals 14 residues. In DNA form, the CDR3 reads TGTGCCAGCAGTTTAAGGGGTGGGGCCAACGTCCTGACTTTC. Residues: CASSLRGGANVLTF.

This clone was detected a few times. The V call is TRBV6-1, the J call TRBJ2-1; D might be TRBD2 (6 bases). The V and J ends lost 0 bases and 14 bases respectively, with 17 bases between them. Per the germline V gene, CDR1 is MNHNS and CDR2 is SASEGT. The CDR3 covers 14 residues. In DNA form, the CDR3 reads TGTGCCAGCAGTGAAGCCCCGGGTCCGGGGGTAGAGTTCTTC. It encodes CASSEAPGPGVEFF.

V is TRBV3-1 (or the pseudogene TRBV3-2) and J is TRBJ2-1; 7 nucleotides line up with TRBD2. Germline CDR1 LGHDT, CDR2 YNNKEL (reference sequence). V lost 4 bases and J lost 10; bases outside the gene matches: 1. The CDR3 is 11 amino acids. In nucleotides, the CDR3 is TGTGCCAGCAGCCCCGGGGGGGAGCAGTTCTTC. This codes for CASSPGGEQFF.

CDR3 amino acids: CATSRAGRDYGYTF. CDR3 sequence (DNA): TGTGCCACCAGCAGAGCGGGACGGGACTATGGCTACACCTTC. The rearrangement joins TRBV15 to TRBJ1-2; weak D call: TRBD1 (5 bases). V lost 1 base, J lost 3 bases, and 9 bases lay in between. Germline CDR1 is LNHNV and CDR2 is YYDKDF (reference sequence). The CDR3 length is 14 residues.